This T cell receptor (beta chain) was retrieved from a study of cytomegalovirus exposure and HLA in healthy donors. Study-wide results and caveats: Reports indicated that the classifier achieved high specificity and sensitivity in diagnosing cytomegalovirus status.

The PCR ran on 60 Vbeta and 13 Jbeta primers. Profiled with immunoSEQ multiplex PCR; TCRdb holds only in-frame clones, not every one. The sample holds some 89,000 clones, just over 70% seen once. V was pared by 0 bases and J by 5 bases, with 8 bases between. This CDR3 region has 14 residues. Germline values: CDR1 SGHRS, CDR2 YFSETQ. On this clone: What it recognizes is unknown.

The chain employs TRBV5-1 and TRBJ2-2; TRBD2 might be the D (5 bases). The sample consisted of PBMCs. The receptor's source is a man in his fifties or sixties in good health and CMV-seronegative. The CDR3 loop is CASSLEAETGELFF. Here the CDR3 DNA reads TGCGCCAGCAGCTTGGAAGCGGAAACCGGGGAGCTGTTTTTT. Full variable domain (remainder filled in from reference TRBV5-1 and TRBJ2-2): KAGVTQTPRYLIKTRGQQVTLSCSPISGHRSVSWYQQTPGQGLQFLFEYFSETQRNKGNFPGRFSGRQFSNSRSEMNVSTLELGDSALYLCASSLEAETGELFFGEGSRLTVL.